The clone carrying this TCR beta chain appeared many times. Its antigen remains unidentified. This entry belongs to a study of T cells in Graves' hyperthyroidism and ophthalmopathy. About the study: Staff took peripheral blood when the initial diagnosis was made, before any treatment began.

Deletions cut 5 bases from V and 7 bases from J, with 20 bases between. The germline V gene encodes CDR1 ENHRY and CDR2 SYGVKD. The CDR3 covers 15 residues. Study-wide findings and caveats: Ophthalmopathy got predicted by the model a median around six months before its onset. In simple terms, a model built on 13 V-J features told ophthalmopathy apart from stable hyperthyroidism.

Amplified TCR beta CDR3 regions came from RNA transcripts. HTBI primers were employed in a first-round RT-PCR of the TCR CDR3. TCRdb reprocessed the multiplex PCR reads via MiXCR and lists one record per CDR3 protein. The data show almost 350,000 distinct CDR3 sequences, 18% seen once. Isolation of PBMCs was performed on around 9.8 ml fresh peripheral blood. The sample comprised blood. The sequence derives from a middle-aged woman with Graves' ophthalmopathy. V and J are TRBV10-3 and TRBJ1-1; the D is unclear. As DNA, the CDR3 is TGTGCCATCAGTCAGCCGGAGCACCCTCAAAATGAAGCTTTCTTT. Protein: CAISQPEHPQNEAFF.